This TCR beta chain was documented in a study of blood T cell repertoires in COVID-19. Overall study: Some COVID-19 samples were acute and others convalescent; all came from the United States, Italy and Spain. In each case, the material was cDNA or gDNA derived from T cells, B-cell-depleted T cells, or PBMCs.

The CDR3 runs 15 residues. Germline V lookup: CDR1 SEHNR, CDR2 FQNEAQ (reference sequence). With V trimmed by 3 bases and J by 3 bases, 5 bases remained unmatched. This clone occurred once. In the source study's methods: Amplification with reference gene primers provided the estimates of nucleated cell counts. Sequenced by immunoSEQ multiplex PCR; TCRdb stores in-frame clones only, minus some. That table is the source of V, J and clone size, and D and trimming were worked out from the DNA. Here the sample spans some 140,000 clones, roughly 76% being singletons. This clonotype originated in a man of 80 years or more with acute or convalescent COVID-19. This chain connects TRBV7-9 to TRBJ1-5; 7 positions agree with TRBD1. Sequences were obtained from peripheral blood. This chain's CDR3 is CASSFGQVNNQPQHF. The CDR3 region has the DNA TGTGCCAGCAGCTTCGGACAGGTTAACAATCAGCCCCAGCATTTT.